The next 10 T cell receptor beta chains were all read from a single sample in a study of cytomegalovirus exposure and HLA in healthy donors. Primers included in the PCR were 60 Vbeta and 13 Jbeta primers. Clones were sequenced by immunoSEQ multiplex PCR, and TCRdb holds only the in-frame ones, with some missing. The repertoire holds about 200,000 clones, with 80% to 85% as singletons. Sequenced sample: PBMCs. The source is a woman between 18 and 29 years old in good health and CMV-seronegative.

J is TRBJ1-4 and V is TRBV13; 9 nucleotides match TRBD1. V shed 5 bases, J shed 7 bases, and the junction held 14 bases outside the gene matches. CDR1 and CDR2 (germline): PRHDT, FYEKMQ (reference sequence). This CDR3 is built from 17 residues. CDR3 bases: TGTGCCAGCAGCCCTGGACAGGGGCGGCCAGTACGTGAAAAACTGTTTTTT. This gives the protein CASSPGQGRPVREKLFF.

The rearrangement uses TRBV12-2 and TRBJ2-7; the table's D call, TRBD1, has no DNA check behind it. TRBV12-2 is a pseudogene. This CDR3 has 15 residues. CDR3: CASRPQGAGSYEQYV. The CDR3 DNA sequence: TGTGCAAGTCGCCCACAGGGGGCGGGCTCCTACGAGCAGTACGTC.

This clone was detected ten times or more. The genes are TRBV5-1 and TRBJ2-2; weak D call: TRBD2 (5 bases). The CDR3 sequence is 13 residues long. V dropped 4 bases and J dropped 7 bases, with 11 bases sitting between them. Germline CDR1 SGHRS, CDR2 YFSETQ. CDR3 DNA: TGCGCCAGCAGCAGACGGGAAGGCGGGGAGCTGTTTTTT. It codes for CASSRREGGELFF.

This clone appeared a few times. CDR3 nucleotide sequence: TGCGCCAGCAGCCAAGTCGGGGGGTGGGTGGATGAGCAGTTCTTC. Protein: CASSQVGGWVDEQFF. The chain employs TRBV4-3 and TRBJ2-1; 7 nucleotides align to TRBD2. The J segment lost 8 bases and the V segment lost 1 base, leaving 8 bases of the junction unmatched. The CDR3 loop spans 15 amino acids. The germline gives CDR1 LGHNA, CDR2 YSLEER.

This clone was seen a single time. The chain joins TRBV19 to TRBJ1-2; unclear D gene. The V gene's germline CDR1 is LNHDA and CDR2 SQIVND (reference sequence). V was pared by 3 bases and J by 0 bases, with 5 bases between. CDR3 size: 13 residues. CDR3 protein: CASSIGANYGYTF. CDR3 in DNA: TGTGCCAGTAGTATCGGGGCTAACTATGGCTACACCTTC.

The chain joins TRBV9 to TRBJ1-2, with 7 bases lining up with TRBD1. V gave up 4 bases and J gave up 5 bases; unmatched junction bases: 8. CDR1 SGDLS and CDR2 YYNGEE come from the germline V gene. CDR3 length: 14 residues. In nucleotides, the CDR3 is TGTGCCAGCAGCCCAATCGGACAGGATTATGGCTACACCTTC. This sequence encodes CASSPIGQDYGYTF.

This clone was seen only a few times. The gene calls are TRBV6-1 and TRBJ1-2; D not resolved. Trimming took off 8 bases at V and 6 bases at J, with 22 bases between the two ends. The CDR3 spans 15 residues. From germline, CDR1 is MNHNS and CDR2 SASEGT. The CDR3 sequence: CASWAIPPPLDGYTF. CDR3 coding DNA: TGTGCCAGCTGGGCCATACCCCCCCCTCTCGATGGCTACACCTTC.

The V call is TRBV19, the J call TRBJ2-2; 8 bases match TRBD1. Per the germline V gene, CDR1 is LNHDA and CDR2 is SQIVND (reference sequence). V lost 3 bases, J lost 4 bases, and 4 bases stayed unmatched. The length of the CDR3 is 15 residues. CDR3 nucleotide sequence: TGTGCCAGTAGTATCAGGGGGCGCGGCACCGGGGAGCTGTTTTTT. This encodes CASSIRGRGTGELFF.

The rearrangement joins TRBV11-2 to TRBJ2-7, with 7 bases identical to TRBD2. In germline, CDR1 is SGHAT, CDR2 FQNNGV. V lost 5 bases, J lost 3 bases, and 4 bases stayed unmatched. The CDR3 consists of 13 residues. This CDR3 reads CASSLGLLYEQYF. In DNA form, the CDR3 reads TGTGCCAGCAGCCTGGGACTACTCTACGAGCAGTACTTC. The full variable domain, its missing parts supplied by reference TRBV11-2 and TRBJ2-7, is EAGVAQSPRYKIIEKRQSVAFWCNPISGHATLYWYQQILGQGPKLLIQFQNNGVVDDSQLPKDRFSAERLKGVDSTLKIQPAKLEDSAVYLCASSLGLLYEQYFGPGTRLTVT.

The chain combines TRBV28 with TRBJ2-3; possible D gene TRBD2, 5 bases. CDR1 is MDHEN and CDR2 is SYDVKM in the germline V gene. V was shortened by 2 bases and J by 0 bases, with 15 bases between the two germline ends. The CDR3 is 17 amino acids. CDR3 in DNA: TGTGCCAGCAGTTTACAGATCTTAGCGTCGAGCACAGATACGCAGTATTTT. Amino acid sequence: CASSLQILASSTDTQYF. Full variable domain (outside the CDR3, taken from reference TRBV28 and TRBJ2-3): DVKVTQSSRYLVKRTGEKVFLECVQDMDHENMFWYRQDPGLGLRLIYFSYDVKMKEKGDIPEGYSVSREKKERFSLILESASTNQTSMYLCASSLQILASSTDTQYFGPGTRLTVL.